This T cell receptor (beta chain) was captured in a study of tumor-infiltrating lymphocytes in primary liver carcinoma. Germline DNA was also extracted, while the blood RNA originated from unsorted whole blood. CDR3 length equals 14 residues. CDR1 is SGHDT and CDR2 is YYEEEE in the germline V gene. This clonotype was detected only once. The junction departs from germline at one end; a sequencing error may be responsible. TCR beta cDNA was prepared out of roughly 520 ng total RNA by means of a constant-region primer. For TCR beta, libraries were produced by three nested multiplex PCR rounds using slightly modified ARM-PCR. The first two PCR rounds used TRBV1-TRBV30 forward primers with a C-beta reverse primer, 10 to 11 cycles each. TCRdb called the multiplex PCR reads again in MiXCR, with one record for every CDR3 protein. This sample carries 180,000 or so distinct CDR3 sequences, roughly 60% of them seen once, and the ten largest clones take about 72%.

The sequence derives from a man aged 40-49 years with primary liver carcinoma and hepatitis B virus infection. The rearrangement uses TRBV5-6 and TRBJ1-4; D is perhaps TRBD1 (5 bases). Sequenced material: peripheral blood. The CDR3 nucleotides read TGTGCCAGCAGCACCGGGAGGCAGGGTGAAAACCTGTTTTTT. It translates to CASSTGRQGENLFF.